The rows below give T cell receptor beta chains drawn from one sample of a study of blood T cell repertoires in COVID-19. Clones were read by immunoSEQ multiplex PCR, and TCRdb kept only the in-frame ones, dropping some. The table has approximately 34,000 clones, roughly 87% seen once. The sequencing sample was made of peripheral blood. The receptors shown here come from a man in his 60s with active COVID-19. CDR3s include the opening cysteine and the closing phenylalanine or tryptophan. The D gene is left open where the match is weak. Expanded clones get a size class; other rows say once, few or many, or leave the size out.

NA,TRBJ1-6,NA,TRBV2,TGTGCCAGCAGTGAAGGGCAGGGAGGTCTTGCTTCACCCCTCCACTTT,CASSEGQGGLASPLHF
TRBD2,TRBJ2-1,NA,TRBV7-2,TGTGCCAGCAGCTTAGCCCTAGCGGGGAGTGATGAGCAGTTCTTC,CASSLALAGSDEQFF
TRBD2,TRBJ2-5,NA,TRBV7-6,TGTGCCAGCAGCTTAGCGTCTGCGGGAGGCACTGAGACCCAGTACTTC,CASSLASAGGTETQYF
TRBD2,TRBJ2-2,once,TRBV4-2,TGTGCCAGCAGCCAAGATGCGCCTAGCGGGAGGGGGAACACCGGGGAGCTGTTTTTT,CASSQDAPSGRGNTGELFF
NA,TRBJ2-1,once,TRBV20-1,TGCAGTGGGAGGCTCTACAATGAGCAGTTCTTC,CSGRLYNEQFF
TRBD1,TRBJ1-4,NA,TRBV4-2,TGTGCCAGCAGCCAAGAAGCGACAGGGTATAGTGGGACTAATGAAAAACTGTTTTTT,CASSQEATGYSGTNEKLFF
NA,TRBJ2-1,once,TRBV7-9,TGTGCCAGCACCCTGAGGGAGACAGGCAATGAGCAGTTCTTC,CASTLRETGNEQFF
NA,TRBJ1-1,NA,TRBV19,TGTGCCAGCCGGGAGGGCGGTGAAGCTTTCTTT,CASREGGEAFF
NA,TRBJ2-7,few,TRBV29-1,TGCAGCGTTGACGGGGGAGGCCCCTACGAGCAGTACTTC,CSVDGGGPYEQYF
TRBD1,TRBJ1-6,NA,TRBV4-1,TGCGCCAGCAGCCAAGGGGACAGTCTGCTTCGACCCCTCCACTTT,CASSQGDSLLRPLHF
TRBD2,TRBJ2-7,NA,TRBV3-1/TRBV3-2,TGTGCCAGCAGCCGGTCTAGCGGTTCCTACGAGCAGTACTTC,CASSRSSGSYEQYF
TRBD2,TRBJ2-7,NA,TRBV9,TGTGCCAGCAGCACAGGACTAGCAAGCTACGAGCAGTACTTC,CASSTGLASYEQYF
TRBD2,TRBJ2-3,NA,TRBV19,TGTGCCAGTAGGACTAGCGGCACAGATACGCAGTATTTT,CASRTSGTDTQYF
TRBD1,TRBJ2-2,NA,TRBV5-1,TGCGCCAGCAGCTTGGGAGGGGGCCTGAACACCGGGGAGCTGTTTTTT,CASSLGGGLNTGELFF